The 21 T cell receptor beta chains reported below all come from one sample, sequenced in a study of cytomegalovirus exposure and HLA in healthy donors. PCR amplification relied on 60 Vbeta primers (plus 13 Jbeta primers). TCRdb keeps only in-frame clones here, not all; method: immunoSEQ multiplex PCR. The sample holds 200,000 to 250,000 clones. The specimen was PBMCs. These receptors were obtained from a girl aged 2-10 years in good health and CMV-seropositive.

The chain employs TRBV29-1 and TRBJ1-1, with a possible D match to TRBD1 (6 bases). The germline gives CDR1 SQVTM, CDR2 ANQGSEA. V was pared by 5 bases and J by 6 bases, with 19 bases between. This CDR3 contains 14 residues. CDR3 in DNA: TGCAGCGTTCCCAGAGGGACAATTACCTCTGAAGCTTTCTTT. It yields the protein CSVPRGTITSEAFF.

Here the CDR3 reads CASRPGQWDTGELFF. CDR3 DNA: TGCGCCAGCAGACCGGGACAGTGGGACACCGGGGAGCTGTTTTTT. The chain is built from TRBV5-1 and TRBJ2-2; 7 bases agree with TRBD1. The CDR3 runs 15 residues. Per germline, CDR1 SGHRS and CDR2 YFSETQ. Trimming at V came to 5 bases and at J to 3 bases, leaving 7 bases not matched to a gene.

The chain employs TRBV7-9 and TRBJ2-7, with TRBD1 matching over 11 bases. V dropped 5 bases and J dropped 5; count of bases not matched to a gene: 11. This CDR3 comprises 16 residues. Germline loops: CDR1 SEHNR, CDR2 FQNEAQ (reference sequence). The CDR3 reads CASSPRGQGESNEQYF. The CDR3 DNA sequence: TGTGCCAGCAGCCCGCGGGGACAGGGGGAATCCAACGAGCAGTACTTC.

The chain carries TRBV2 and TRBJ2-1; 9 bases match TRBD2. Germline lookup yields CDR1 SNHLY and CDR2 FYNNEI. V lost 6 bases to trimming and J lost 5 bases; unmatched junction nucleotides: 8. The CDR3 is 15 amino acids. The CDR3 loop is CASRRLAGTNNEQFF. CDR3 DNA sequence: TGTGCCAGCAGACGCCTAGCGGGGACGAACAATGAGCAGTTCTTC. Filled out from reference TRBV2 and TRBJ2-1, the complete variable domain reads EPEVTQTPSHQVTQMGQEVILRCVPISNHLYFYWYRQILGQKVEFLVSFYNNEISEKSEIFDDQFSVERPDGSNFTLKIRSTKLEDSAMYFCASRRLAGTNNEQFFGPGTRLTVL.

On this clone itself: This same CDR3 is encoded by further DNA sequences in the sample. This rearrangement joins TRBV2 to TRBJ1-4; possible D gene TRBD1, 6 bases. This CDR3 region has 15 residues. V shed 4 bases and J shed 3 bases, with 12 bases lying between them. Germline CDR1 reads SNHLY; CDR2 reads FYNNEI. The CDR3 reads CASSGRGGANEKLFF. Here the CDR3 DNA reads TGTGCCAGCAGTGGAAGGGGGGGTGCTAATGAAAAACTGTTTTTT. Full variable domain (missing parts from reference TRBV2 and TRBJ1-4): EPEVTQTPSHQVTQMGQEVILRCVPISNHLYFYWYRQILGQKVEFLVSFYNNEISEKSEIFDDQFSVERPDGSNFTLKIRSTKLEDSAMYFCASSGRGGANEKLFFGSGTQLSVL.

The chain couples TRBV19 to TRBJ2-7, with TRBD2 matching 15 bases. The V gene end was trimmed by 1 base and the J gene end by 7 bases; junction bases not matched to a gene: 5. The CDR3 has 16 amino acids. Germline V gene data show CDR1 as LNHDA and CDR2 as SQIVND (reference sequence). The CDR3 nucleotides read TGTGCCAGTAGTATAGGCGGGACTAGCGGGAGGCGTGAGCAGTACTTC. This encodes CASSIGGTSGRREQYF.

CDR3: CASYKQGMDYGYTF. The CDR3 DNA follows: TGTGCCAGCTACAAACAGGGAATGGACTATGGCTACACCTTC. The V and J genes are TRBV6-5 and TRBJ1-2; possibly TRBD1 for D (6 bases). Germline CDR1 is MNHEY and CDR2 is SVGAGI. V was trimmed by 8 bases and J by 3 bases, leaving 16 bases between them. The CDR3 length is 14 residues.

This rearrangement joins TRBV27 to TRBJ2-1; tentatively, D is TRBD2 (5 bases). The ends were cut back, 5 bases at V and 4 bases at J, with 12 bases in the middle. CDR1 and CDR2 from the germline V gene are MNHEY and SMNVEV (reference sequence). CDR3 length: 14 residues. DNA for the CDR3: TGTGCCAGCAGTGCCTGGACTCAATACAATGAGCAGTTCTTC. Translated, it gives CASSAWTQYNEQFF.

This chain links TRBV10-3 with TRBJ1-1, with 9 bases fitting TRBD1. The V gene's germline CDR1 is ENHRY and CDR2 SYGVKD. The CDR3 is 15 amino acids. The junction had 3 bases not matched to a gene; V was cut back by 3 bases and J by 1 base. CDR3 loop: CAISDPTGGNTEAFF. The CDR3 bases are TGTGCCATCAGTGACCCGACAGGGGGGAACACTGAAGCTTTCTTT.

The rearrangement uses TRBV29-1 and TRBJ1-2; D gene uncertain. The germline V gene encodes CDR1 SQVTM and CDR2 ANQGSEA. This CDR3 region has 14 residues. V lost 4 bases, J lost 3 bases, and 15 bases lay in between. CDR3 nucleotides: TGCAGCGTTGGCGCTGAACAGTTTGACTATGGCTACACCTTC. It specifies CSVGAEQFDYGYTF.

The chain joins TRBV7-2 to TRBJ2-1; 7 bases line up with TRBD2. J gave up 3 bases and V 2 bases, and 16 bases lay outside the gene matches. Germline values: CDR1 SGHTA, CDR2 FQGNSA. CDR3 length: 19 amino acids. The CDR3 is CASSLPREPGLEDYNEQFF. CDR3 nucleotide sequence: TGTGCCAGCAGCTTACCGAGAGAACCCGGACTAGAAGACTACAATGAGCAGTTCTTC.

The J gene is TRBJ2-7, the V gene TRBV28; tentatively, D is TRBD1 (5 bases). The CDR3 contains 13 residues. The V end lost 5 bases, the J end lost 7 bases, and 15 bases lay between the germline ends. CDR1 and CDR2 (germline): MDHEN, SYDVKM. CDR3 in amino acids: CASSPPQGEEQYF. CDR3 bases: TGTGCCAGCAGTCCGCCGCAGGGTGAAGAGCAGTACTTC.

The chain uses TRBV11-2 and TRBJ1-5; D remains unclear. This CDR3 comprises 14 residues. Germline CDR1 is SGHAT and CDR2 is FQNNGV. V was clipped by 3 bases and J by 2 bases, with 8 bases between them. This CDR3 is CASSFQGGNQPQHF. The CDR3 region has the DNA TGTGCCAGCAGCTTCCAAGGAGGCAATCAGCCCCAGCATTTT.

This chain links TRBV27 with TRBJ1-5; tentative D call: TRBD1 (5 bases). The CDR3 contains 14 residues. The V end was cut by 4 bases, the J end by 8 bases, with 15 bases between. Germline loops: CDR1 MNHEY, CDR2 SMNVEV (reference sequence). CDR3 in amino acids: CASSSVGLSEPQHF. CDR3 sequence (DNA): TGTGCCAGCAGTTCGGTGGGACTATCAGAGCCCCAGCATTTT.

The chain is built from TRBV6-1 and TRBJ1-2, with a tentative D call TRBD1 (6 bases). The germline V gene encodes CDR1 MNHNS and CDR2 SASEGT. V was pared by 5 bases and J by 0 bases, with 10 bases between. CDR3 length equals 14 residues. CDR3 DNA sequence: TGTGCCAGCAGTCCGACAGGTTCTAACTATGGCTACACCTTC. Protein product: CASSPTGSNYGYTF.

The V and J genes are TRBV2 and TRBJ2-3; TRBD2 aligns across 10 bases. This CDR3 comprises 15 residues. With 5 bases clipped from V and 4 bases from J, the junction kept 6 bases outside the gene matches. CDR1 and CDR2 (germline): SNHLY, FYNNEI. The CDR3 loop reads CASSKREGLADTQYF. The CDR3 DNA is TGTGCCAGCAGTAAGCGGGAGGGCCTGGCAGATACGCAGTATTTT.

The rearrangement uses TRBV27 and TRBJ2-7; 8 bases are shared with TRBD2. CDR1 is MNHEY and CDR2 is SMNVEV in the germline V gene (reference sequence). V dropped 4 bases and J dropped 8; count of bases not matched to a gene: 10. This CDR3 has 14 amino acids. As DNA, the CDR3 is TGTGCCAGCAGTTCCCTGTCGGGAGGGTCCAAGCAGTACTTC. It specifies CASSSLSGGSKQYF.

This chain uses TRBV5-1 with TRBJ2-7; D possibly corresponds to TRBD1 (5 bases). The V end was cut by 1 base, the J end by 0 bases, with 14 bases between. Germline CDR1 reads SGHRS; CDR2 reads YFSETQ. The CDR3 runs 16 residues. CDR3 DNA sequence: TGCGCCAGCAGCTTGAAGACAGATGTCCGCTCCTACGAGCAGTACTTC. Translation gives CASSLKTDVRSYEQYF.

CDR3 nucleotide sequence: TGTGCCAGCAGCTTGGGTCGGACAGTGAACACTGAAGCTTTCTTT. This sequence encodes CASSLGRTVNTEAFF. V is TRBV7-2 and J is TRBJ1-1, with a possible D match to TRBD1 (6 bases). The CDR3 is made up of 15 amino acids. V gave up 3 bases and J gave up 0 bases, with 11 bases separating them. CDR1 SGHTA and CDR2 FQGNSA come from the germline V gene.

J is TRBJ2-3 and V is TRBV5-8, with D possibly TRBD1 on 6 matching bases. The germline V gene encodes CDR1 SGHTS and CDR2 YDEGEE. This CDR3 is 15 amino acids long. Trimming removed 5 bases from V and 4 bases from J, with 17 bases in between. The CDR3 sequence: CASSPALTGSDTQYF. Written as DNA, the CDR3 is TGTGCCAGCAGTCCAGCCCTCACAGGGTCAGATACGCAGTATTTT.

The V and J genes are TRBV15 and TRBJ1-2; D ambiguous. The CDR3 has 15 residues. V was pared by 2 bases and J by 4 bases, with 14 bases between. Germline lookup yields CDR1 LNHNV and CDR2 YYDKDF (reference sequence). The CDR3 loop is CATSRSWTPSYGYTF. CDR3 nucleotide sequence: TGTGCCACCAGCAGATCCTGGACTCCATCCTATGGCTACACCTTC.